Below are 17 T cell receptor beta chains sequenced from a single sample in a study of blood T cells in healthy people across ages. Together with a sample-barcoded 5' primer, a J-beta primer mix was included in a second PCR lasting roughly 6 to 12 cycles. A single record per CDR3 protein comes from TCRdb applying MiXCR to the 5' RACE reads. Of over a million distinct CDR3 sequences listed, around two fifths were seen once; the top ten hold 7% to 9%. Sequencing was done on a sample of blood. These receptors were obtained from a woman aged 18-29 years in good health.

In its sample, this clonotype was seen a few times. V is TRBV11-3 and J is TRBJ2-1; tentatively, D is TRBD1 (8 bases). Trimming stripped 4 bases from V and 8 bases from J, with 15 bases between. CDR3 length: 14 residues. Germline loops: CDR1 SGHNT, CDR2 YENEEA. The chain's CDR3 is CASSSRTGRDEQFF. The CDR3 DNA is TGTGCCAGCAGCTCCCGGACAGGGAGGGATGAGCAGTTCTTC.

This clonotype turned up a few times. This chain uses TRBV6-1 with TRBJ1-2; D remains unclear. The CDR3 spans 15 residues. The germline gives CDR1 MNHNS, CDR2 SASEGT. The V end lost 7 bases, the J end lost 1 base, and 16 bases lay between the germline ends. This CDR3 is CASTAGPGGNYGYTF. CDR3 sequence (DNA): TGTGCCAGCACCGCCGGCCCAGGAGGTAACTATGGCTACACCTTC.

This clonotype came up many times. As DNA, the CDR3 is TGCAGCGTTGGTCGGGACAGCGGCTACAATGAGCAGTTCTTC. Its protein product is CSVGRDSGYNEQFF. V and J are TRBV29-1 and TRBJ2-1, with 7 bases aligning to TRBD1. Trimming took 4 bases from V and 3 from J; bases not matched to a gene: 6. Germline CDR1 reads SQVTM; CDR2 reads ANQGSEA. CDR3 size: 14 residues.

This clonotype has a single count. V usage is TRBV29-1 and J usage is TRBJ1-2; 9 nucleotides align to TRBD1. Germline V CDR1 and CDR2: SQVTM, ANQGSEA. The CDR3 consists of 13 residues. CDR3 DNA sequence: TGCGGCGCAAGGACAGGGGAGTCTGATGGCTACACCTTC. It yields the protein CGARTGESDGYTF.

The rearrangement joins TRBV24-1 to TRBJ2-5; the match to TRBD2 covers 10 bases. The V gene end was trimmed by 3 bases and the J gene end by 11 bases; junction bases not matched to a gene: 14. Looked up from germline, CDR1 is KGHDR and CDR2 is SFDVKD. This CDR3 is 16 amino acids long. The CDR3 DNA reads TGTGCCACCAGTGATCCTACTAGCGGGAACGCTGATGAGCAGTACTTC. It codes for CATSDPTSGNADEQYF.

Points on this clonotype: One junction end does not reproduce the germline sequence, and a read error may be involved. The chain recombines TRBV10-3 with TRBJ1-6, with D perhaps TRBD1 (5 bases). This CDR3 is built from 13 residues. Germline CDR1 and CDR2: ENHRY and SYGVKD. In nucleotides, the CDR3 is TGTGCCATCAATGAGTCGAAAGGGGAACCCCTCCACTTT. It yields the protein CAINESKGEPLHF.

The chain recombines TRBV12-3 or TRBV12-4 with TRBJ2-3; 11 nucleotides line up with TRBD2. Trimming at V came to 6 bases and at J to 3 bases, leaving 5 bases not matched to a gene. The CDR3 runs to 15 residues. The CDR3 nucleotides read TGTGCCAGCAGGAACCCTAGCGGGGGGACAGATACGCAGTATTTT. This gives the protein CASRNPSGGTDTQYF.

This CDR3 is CASSYGTGARGYTF. The CDR3 nucleotides are TGTGCCAGCAGTTACGGGACAGGGGCTCGTGGCTACACCTTC. The V and J genes are TRBV28 and TRBJ1-2, with 10 bases fitting TRBD1. Trimming took 4 bases from V and 7 from J; bases not matched to a gene: 6. The CDR3 has 14 residues. Germline CDR1 and CDR2: MDHEN and SYDVKM.

The chain joins TRBV10-3 to TRBJ1-2; D unclear. V was clipped by 2 bases and J by 8 bases, with 21 bases between them. The CDR3 spans 16 residues. Looked up from germline, CDR1 is ENHRY and CDR2 is SYGVKD. Here the CDR3 reads CAISEPELIMLGGYTF. CDR3 in DNA: TGTGCCATCAGTGAGCCCGAACTTATTATGTTGGGAGGCTACACCTTC.

Comments on this clonotype: A read error may produce the germline difference seen at one junction end. The chain joins TRBV18 to TRBJ2-1; D is possibly TRBD2 (5 bases). CDR3 length: 17 amino acids. The germline CDR1 and CDR2 sequences are KGHSH and LQKENI. The chain's CDR3 is CAGSPPGNSVAYNEQFF. CDR3 sequence (DNA): TGTGCCGGCTCACCACCGGGAAACAGCGTCGCCTACAATGAGCAGTTCTTC.

The chain carries TRBV5-1 and TRBJ2-7; TRBD1 agrees at 7 bases. The junction had 6 bases not matched to a gene; V was cut back by 3 bases and J by 0 bases. Germline loops: CDR1 SGHRS, CDR2 YFSETQ. CDR3 length: 15 amino acids. The CDR3 sequence: CASSSSDRSSYEQYF. For the CDR3, the DNA is TGCGCCAGCAGCTCCTCGGACAGGAGCTCCTACGAGCAGTACTTC.

In DNA form, the CDR3 reads TGTGCCAGCAGGTGGGGGACAGGGGAAAACGAGCAGTACTTC. It is translated as CASRWGTGENEQYF. The chain joins TRBV6-6 to TRBJ2-7, with TRBD1 matching 10 bases. The CDR3 is made up of 14 amino acids. Per the germline V gene, CDR1 is MNHNY and CDR2 is SVGAGI (reference sequence). Germline trimming cut 6 bases from V and 5 bases from J; bases unmatched to any gene: 7.

The chain joins TRBV20-1 to TRBJ2-7, with D perhaps being TRBD1 or TRBD2 (5 bases each). The germline V gene encodes CDR1 DFQATT and CDR2 SNEGSKA (reference sequence). The CDR3 has 14 amino acids. V was trimmed by 1 base and J by 2 bases, leaving 12 bases between them. CDR3 in amino acids: CSARGPGRTYEQYF. CDR3 in DNA: TGCAGTGCTAGAGGTCCAGGGAGAACCTACGAGCAGTACTTC.

The gene calls are TRBV15 and TRBJ1-2; D gene ambiguous. Trimming took 0 bases from V and 2 from J, leaving 4 bases between them. The CDR3 sequence is 13 residues long. In germline, CDR1 is LNHNV, CDR2 YYDKDF (reference sequence). The DNA for the CDR3 is TGTGCCACCAGCAGAGATCCCAACTATGGCTACACCTTC. It translates to CATSRDPNYGYTF.

The chain carries TRBV6-1 and TRBJ1-1; D remains ambiguous. The germline gives CDR1 MNHNS, CDR2 SASEGT. Trimming stripped 2 bases from V and 13 bases from J, with 20 bases between. The CDR3 consists of 14 residues. CDR3 in amino acids: CASSEFTSGAFGFF. In DNA form, the CDR3 reads TGTGCCAGCAGTGAATTTACCTCGGGTGCGTTTGGTTTCTTT.

The rearrangement joins TRBV18 to TRBJ1-6, with D unresolved. Germline CDR1 and CDR2: KGHSH and LQKENI. The ends were cut back, 2 bases at V and 2 bases at J, with 13 bases in the middle. This CDR3 has 17 amino acids. The CDR3 coding sequence is TGTGCCAGCTCACCAAGAGCCCAACGCCCCTATAATTCACCCCTCCACTTT. This encodes CASSPRAQRPYNSPLHF.

This clonotype has a handful of counts. V gene TRBV7-9 combines with J gene TRBJ2-7; no reliable D call. Germline CDR1 reads SEHNR; CDR2 reads FQNEAQ (reference sequence). V gave up 2 bases and J gave up 5 bases, with 22 bases separating them. The CDR3 contains 17 residues. This CDR3 reads CASSLWVSAGSANEQYF. CDR3 DNA sequence: TGTGCCAGCAGCTTATGGGTCTCGGCAGGCTCAGCGAACGAGCAGTACTTC.